The T cell receptor beta chain under discussion was sequenced for a study of response to subunit inactivated influenza vaccine. Overall study results and limits: A suggestion made by the authors is that each seasonal influenza vaccination recruits few new T cells.

A single record per CDR3 protein comes from TCRdb applying MiXCR to the RT-PCR reads. The sample contains around 850,000 distinct CDR3 sequences, approximately 17% of which appear only once. There are many counts of this clonotype. Its antigen is unknown. The source material was PBMCs from blood, sampled more than 4 days after vaccination. The sequence was obtained from a man in his forties or fifties who received an inactivated influenza vaccine.

The CDR3 nucleotides are TGTGCCAGCAGCCAAGTTCCGGGTACTACGGAGACCCAGTACTTC. It translates to CASSQVPGTTETQYF. The chain carries TRBV3-1 and TRBJ2-5; D is undetermined. From germline, CDR1 is LGHDT and CDR2 YNNKEL (reference sequence). The CDR3 is made up of 15 amino acids. Deletions cut 1 base from V and 5 bases from J, with 14 bases between.